These 15 T cell receptor beta chains came from one sample sequenced in a study of blood T cell repertoires in COVID-19. The repertoire was sequenced with immunoSEQ multiplex PCR; TCRdb's copy has only in-frame clones and lacks some. The data show roughly 230,000 clones, about 88% seen once. What was sequenced was peripheral blood. The receptors stem from a middle-aged woman who had recovered from COVID-19.

The rearrangement uses TRBV5-5 and TRBJ2-3; possible D gene TRBD1, 6 bases. Germline-derived CDR1 and CDR2 are SGHKS and YYEKEE (reference sequence). The CDR3 spans 14 residues. The V gene lost 2 bases and the J gene lost 2 bases, with 9 bases spanning the gap. The CDR3 loop reads CASSFGQNTDTQYF. The CDR3 DNA is TGTGCCAGCAGCTTCGGACAGAACACAGATACGCAGTATTTT.

The chain couples TRBV2 to TRBJ2-2; TRBD2 aligns across 11 bases. CDR1 is SNHLY, CDR2 FYNNEI, per germline. With V trimmed by 7 bases and J by 2 bases, 6 bases remained unmatched. This CDR3 contains 16 residues. The CDR3: CASKPGLAVNTGELFF. In nucleotides, the CDR3 is TGTGCCAGCAAACCGGGACTAGCGGTTAACACCGGGGAGCTGTTTTTT.

As DNA, the CDR3 is TGTGCCAGTAGTATTGGGCCGGAGAACACTGAAGCTTTCTTT. This encodes CASSIGPENTEAFF. The V call is TRBV19, the J call TRBJ1-1; D ambiguous. V was pared by 3 bases and J by 1 base, with 9 bases between. CDR1 LNHDA and CDR2 SQIVND come from the germline V gene (reference sequence). This CDR3 is 14 amino acids long.

This chain joins TRBV5-1 and TRBJ2-3; no definite D call. The CDR3 sequence is 15 residues long. Germline CDR1 SGHRS, CDR2 YFSETQ. The ends were cut back, 0 bases at V and 2 bases at J, with 10 bases in the middle. CDR3 sequence: CASSLVRGNTDTQYF. CDR3 nucleotide sequence: TGCGCCAGCAGCTTGGTGAGAGGTAACACAGATACGCAGTATTTT.

The chain uses TRBV18 and TRBJ1-2, with 9 positions matching TRBD1. With 4 bases clipped from V and 3 bases from J, the junction kept 3 bases outside the gene matches. Germline V gene sequence: CDR1 KGHSH, CDR2 LQKENI. This CDR3 has 14 amino acids. CDR3 DNA sequence: TGTGCCAGCTCACTTTGGGACAGGGACTATGGCTACACCTTC. This translates into CASSLWDRDYGYTF. The full variable domain, rest sourced from reference TRBV18 and TRBJ1-2, is NAGVMQNPRHLVRRRGQEARLRCSPMKGHSHVYWYRQLPEEGLKFMVYLQKENIIDESGMPKERFSAEFPKEGPSILRIQQVVRGDSAAYFCASSLWDRDYGYTFGSGTRLTVV.

The rearrangement links TRBV5-4 to TRBJ1-5; 10 nucleotides line up with TRBD1. The CDR3 spans 15 residues. The V and J ends lost 0 bases and 7 bases, in that order; junction bases with no gene match: 4. Germline CDR1 and CDR2: SGHNT and YYREEE (reference sequence). In DNA, the CDR3 is TGTGCCAGCAGCTTGGGGTTGGGACAGGGGCAGCCCCAGCATTTT. It encodes CASSLGLGQGQPQHF.

With regard to this clone: In the same sample, other DNA sequences code for this CDR3. V usage is TRBV7-8 and J usage is TRBJ1-2; 8 bases fit TRBD1. The CDR3 contains 13 residues. The ends lost 4 bases at V and 6 bases at J; junction bases unmatched: 4. Germline V gives CDR1 SGHVS, CDR2 FQNEAQ. CDR3 residues: CASSSRTGNGYTF. The CDR3 coding sequence is TGTGCCAGCAGCTCTAGGACAGGGAATGGCTACACCTTC.

The J gene is TRBJ2-5, the V gene TRBV14, with D perhaps matching TRBD2 (6 bases). CDR1 is SGHDN, CDR2 FVKESK, per germline. The CDR3 spans 14 residues. With 4 bases removed from V and 6 bases from J, the gap between germline ends came to 15 bases. CDR3 region: CASSRRDLSQTQYF. The CDR3 coding sequence is TGTGCCAGCAGCCGCCGGGACTTAAGTCAGACCCAGTACTTC.

The chain has TRBV6-5 and TRBJ1-1; no reliable D call. Germline-derived CDR1 and CDR2 are MNHEY and SVGAGI. Trimming cost V 9 bases and J 1 base, with 12 bases left between them. The CDR3 is 13 residues long. In nucleotides, the CDR3 is TGTGCCAGATTTTGGCCCGCGAACACTGAAGCTTTCTTT. Amino acid sequence: CARFWPANTEAFF.

The V and J genes are TRBV21-1 and TRBJ1-6; the table's D call of TRBD1 was not tested on the DNA. TRBV21-1 is tagged as a pseudogene. The CDR3 runs 19 residues. The CDR3 DNA sequence: TGTGCCAGCAGCAAAGTCCCCGGGACAGGCGTGATGGGTAATTCACCCCTCCACTTT. Translating gives CASSKVPGTGVMGNSPLHF.

This chain connects TRBV7-2 to TRBJ1-3; D unclear. The CDR3 covers 15 residues. V lost 5 bases to trimming and J lost 1 base, with 12 bases between them. Germline values: CDR1 SGHTA, CDR2 FQGNSA. The CDR3 bases are TGTGCCAGCAGCCCCCTGAGGGCATCTGGAAACACCATATATTTT. Its translation is CASSPLRASGNTIYF.

The chain combines TRBV18 with TRBJ1-1; 9 bases align to TRBD1. After removal of 7 bases from V and 0 bases from J, the junction contained 6 bases not matched to a gene. The germline V gene has CDR1 KGHSH and CDR2 LQKENI. The CDR3 extends over 15 amino acids. The CDR3 bases are TGTGCCAGCTTGGCACAGGGGGCCTTGAACACTGAAGCTTTCTTT. The encoded protein is CASLAQGALNTEAFF.

This clone was observed once. The chain couples TRBV5-4 to TRBJ1-6, with D unclear. The CDR3 totals 16 residues. Germline values: CDR1 SGHNT, CDR2 YYREEE (reference sequence). The ends were cut back, 4 bases at V and 5 bases at J, with 16 bases in the middle. The DNA for the CDR3 is TGTGCCAGCAGCGGAGGGAGCCCGGCTAATAATTCACCCCTCCACTTT. This translates into CASSGGSPANNSPLHF.

This chain uses TRBV5-4 with TRBJ1-2, with unresolved D. Germline V gene sequence: CDR1 SGHNT, CDR2 YYREEE (reference sequence). This CDR3 contains 13 residues. The V and J ends lost 4 bases and 7 bases respectively, with 14 bases between them. The CDR3: CASSQPPGPGYTF. In DNA form, the CDR3 reads TGTGCCAGCAGCCAACCGCCTGGCCCTGGCTACACCTTC.

The chain carries TRBV11-2 and TRBJ2-3; 15 bases match TRBD2. The V and J ends lost 3 bases and 10 bases, in that order; junction bases with no gene match: 5. Germline CDR1 reads SGHAT; CDR2 reads FQNNGV. The CDR3 is made up of 15 amino acids. The CDR3 region has the DNA TGTGCCAGCAGCTTTAGGACTAGCGGGGGGGCCCCGCAGTATTTT. Protein product: CASSFRTSGGAPQYF.